This T cell receptor (beta chain) was captured in a study of shared clonotypes between healthy human individuals. On the study more broadly: Three plates were used per donor for CD4 naive, three for CD4 memory, two for CD8 naive and one for CD8 memory.

The study ran the assay at deep level. Profiling relied on immunoSEQ multiplex PCR, and the TCRdb table lists in-frame clones only, not all of them. The top ten clones hold 1.2% of a sample with 1.5 million to 2.5 million clones, about 95% of them seen once. CD45RO negativity and positive selection for CCR7 defined naive CD8 cells, a population that excluded terminally differentiated effector memory CD45RA+ cells. About this clone itself: Its antigen is still unknown.

Study results and caveats: Only blood underwent sampling, and tissue repertoires likely differ. Estimated richness values were generally larger in naive subsets than in memory subsets.

V was shortened by 5 bases and J by 4 bases, with 15 bases between the two germline ends. Germline V gene data show CDR1 as SGHVS and CDR2 as FNYEAQ. CDR3 size: 14 residues. This TCR came from a man aged 18 to 29 in good health. This rearrangement joins TRBV7-6 to TRBJ2-7, with D possibly matching TRBD2 (6 bases). The sequenced sample was naive CD8+ T cells sorted from blood. The CDR3 here is CASSAGTLFYEQYF. Written as DNA, the CDR3 is TGTGCCAGCAGCGCCGGGACTTTGTTTTACGAGCAGTACTTC.